Shown below are 22 T cell receptor beta chains from a single sample sequenced in a study of cytomegalovirus exposure and HLA in healthy donors. Primers included in the PCR were 60 Vbeta and 13 Jbeta primers. Here immunoSEQ multiplex PCR was the method, and the copy in TCRdb shows in-frame clones only, minus some. The sample includes approximately 170,000 clones, around four fifths seen only once; the top ten take roughly 1.2%. The specimen sequenced was PBMCs. Every receptor here comes from a boy younger than 10 in good health and CMV-seronegative.

This rearrangement joins TRBV28 to TRBJ2-7, with TRBD2 identical over 10 bases. Germline loops: CDR1 MDHEN, CDR2 SYDVKM. This CDR3 is built from 19 residues. Germline trimming cut 4 bases from V and 7 bases from J; bases unmatched to any gene: 22. CDR3 sequence: CASSYRRGPLGAGGREQYF. The CDR3 DNA reads as TGTGCCAGCAGTTATCGCAGGGGGCCCCTAGGAGCGGGGGGGCGGGAGCAGTACTTC.

This clone was seen a handful of times. The rearrangement uses TRBV4-3 and TRBJ2-7, with 7 bases lining up with TRBD2. Unmatched junction bases numbered 3, after V lost 1 base and J lost 6 bases. This CDR3 contains 13 residues. Germline CDR1 and CDR2: LGHNA and YSLEER. The CDR3 bases are TGCGCCAGCAGCCAAGGGACTAGGGGCGAGCAGTACTTC. It is translated as CASSQGTRGEQYF.

As regards this clone: One end of the junction varies from germline; a read error may be responsible. The chain links TRBV19 to TRBJ2-3; TRBD1 might be the D (5 bases). There are 14 residues in the CDR3. CDR1 and CDR2 from the germline V gene are LNHDA and SQIVND (reference sequence). CDR3 amino acids: CATSIMAQGDTQYF. CDR3 nucleotide sequence: TGTGCCACTAGTATTATGGCCCAGGGAGATACGCAGTATTTT.

This chain joins TRBV18 and TRBJ2-3; 9 bases line up with TRBD2. The germline V gene encodes CDR1 KGHSH and CDR2 LQKENI. There are 16 residues in the CDR3. The ends lost 1 base at V and 4 bases at J; junction bases unmatched: 6. CDR3 protein: CASSPLSSGIADTQYF. CDR3 DNA sequence: TGTGCCAGCTCACCACTGTCTAGCGGGATAGCAGATACGCAGTATTTT.

The gene calls are TRBV27 and TRBJ2-7, with TRBD2 matching over 12 bases. The CDR3 contains 15 residues. Trimming cost V 8 bases and J 5 bases; bases outside gene matches: 10. Germline V CDR1 and CDR2: MNHEY, SMNVEV (reference sequence). Here the CDR3 reads CASGDAGTSGHEQYF. CDR3 nucleotide sequence: TGTGCCAGCGGAGACGCCGGGACTAGCGGGCACGAGCAGTACTTC.

The chain links TRBV9 to TRBJ2-1; tentative D call: TRBD2 (5 bases). V gave up 3 bases and J gave up 10 bases, with 17 bases separating them. CDR3 length: 14 residues. Per the germline V gene, CDR1 is SGDLS and CDR2 is YYNGEE. The CDR3 protein is CASSAELAGREQFF. The CDR3 DNA follows: TGTGCCAGCAGCGCGGAGCTAGCCGGTCGGGAGCAGTTCTTC.

The rearrangement uses TRBV19 and TRBJ2-1; 7 nucleotides line up with TRBD1. From germline, CDR1 is LNHDA and CDR2 SQIVND (reference sequence). The CDR3 totals 15 residues. V lost 3 bases, J lost 2 bases, and 4 bases stayed unmatched. The CDR3 sequence is CASSISRGTYNEQFF. The CDR3 DNA reads TGTGCCAGTAGTATTTCCAGGGGGACCTACAATGAGCAGTTCTTC.

The chain couples TRBV6-5 to TRBJ1-2; 11 bases match TRBD1. V shed 2 bases and J 7 bases; nucleotides not matched to a gene: 6. The CDR3 contains 15 residues. Germline values: CDR1 MNHEY, CDR2 SVGAGI. As DNA, the CDR3 is TGTGCCAGCAGTTACAACGGACAGGGGGCGCGTGGCTACACCTTC. This sequence encodes CASSYNGQGARGYTF.

This chain joins TRBV4-3 and TRBJ1-1; 8 bases agree with TRBD1. V was clipped by 6 bases and J by 4 bases; unmatched bases: 4. In germline, CDR1 is LGHNA, CDR2 YSLEER. This CDR3 spans 13 amino acids. CDR3 DNA sequence: TGCGCCAGCAGACAAACAGGGGGCACTGAAGCTTTCTTT. Encoded protein: CASRQTGGTEAFF.

This rearrangement joins TRBV11-3 to TRBJ2-1, with TRBD2 matching over 10 bases. J was trimmed by 7 bases and V by 4 bases; bases with no gene match: 10. CDR3 length equals 16 residues. Per the germline V gene, CDR1 is SGHNT and CDR2 is YENEEA. CDR3 nucleotides: TGTGCCAGCAGCTCGCGTCAGGTAGCGGGGGGAAATGAGCAGTTCTTC. Its protein is CASSSRQVAGGNEQFF.

V gene TRBV30 combines with J gene TRBJ1-6; TRBD1 matches 8 bases. This CDR3 spans 14 amino acids. Germline CDR1 is GTSNPN and CDR2 is SVGIG (reference sequence). V was pared by 5 bases and J by 7 bases, with 7 bases of the junction left unmatched. The CDR3: CAWGLAGGNSPLHF. DNA for the CDR3: TGTGCCTGGGGTTTGGCAGGGGGCAATTCACCCCTCCACTTT.

The chain is built from TRBV4-2 and TRBJ2-1; 9 bases match TRBD1. The CDR3 extends over 15 amino acids. Per germline, CDR1 LGHNA and CDR2 YNFKEQ. J was trimmed by 9 bases and V by 4 bases; bases with no gene match: 10. The CDR3 bases are TGTGCCAGCAGCCCGCCCCGGGACAGGGCCATTGAGCAGTTCTTC. As protein: CASSPPRDRAIEQFF.

This clone was observed a handful of times. This chain connects TRBV30 to TRBJ2-3; TRBD1 agrees at 7 bases. The CDR3 sequence is 14 residues long. The junction had 7 bases not matched to a gene; V was cut back by 2 bases and J by 5 bases. Germline values: CDR1 GTSNPN, CDR2 SVGIG (reference sequence). The CDR3 here is CAWSIKGAIDTQYF. The CDR3 region has the DNA TGTGCCTGGAGTATAAAGGGGGCTATAGATACGCAGTATTTT.

This clone showed up just once. V usage is TRBV19 and J usage is TRBJ2-7, with 10 bases identical to TRBD2. Germline values: CDR1 LNHDA, CDR2 SQIVND (reference sequence). This CDR3 comprises 15 residues. V lost 4 bases to trimming and J lost 4 bases; unmatched junction nucleotides: 7. The CDR3 nucleotides are TGTGCCAGTAGTAGCAGCGGGAGGGCCCAGTACGAGCAGTACTTC. It is translated as CASSSSGRAQYEQYF.

The chain links TRBV9 to TRBJ2-5; 8 nucleotides align to TRBD1. The junction had 3 bases not matched to a gene; V was cut back by 4 bases and J by 1 base. Germline values: CDR1 SGDLS, CDR2 YYNGEE. The CDR3 loop spans 14 amino acids. The CDR3 loop reads CASSRGQGQETQYF. The CDR3 DNA reads as TGTGCCAGCAGCCGTGGACAGGGCCAAGAGACCCAGTACTTC.

Regarding this clone: A junction end diverges from the germline sequence, so it may reflect a read error. V and J are TRBV4-3 and TRBJ2-3; 13 positions match TRBD2. The CDR3 totals 15 residues. CDR1 is LGHNA and CDR2 is YSLEER in the germline V gene. Here the CDR3 DNA reads TGCGCCAGCAGCCAAGATGGGGGACTAGCGGGATCAATGGATTTT. The encoded protein is CASSQDGGLAGSMDF.

On this clone itself: The conserved phenylalanine or tryptophan is not found at the CDR3 terminus, so this likely reflects a read error. The chain links TRBV5-1 to TRBJ1-1; D possibly corresponds to TRBD1 (5 bases). The CDR3 length is 17 residues. V was shortened by 0 bases and J by 1 base, with 16 bases between the two germline ends. Germline values: CDR1 SGHRS, CDR2 YFSETQ. CDR3 coding DNA: TGCGCCAGCAGCTTGGTTCGGACGGGGGTCTCGAACACTGAAGCTTTCCTT. This sequence encodes CASSLVRTGVSNTEAFL.

This clone has a single count. J is TRBJ1-2 and V is TRBV19, with 11 bases lining up with TRBD1. The germline V gene has CDR1 LNHDA and CDR2 SQIVND (reference sequence). Trimming removed 5 bases from V and 5 bases from J; junction bases left unmatched: 7. There are 15 residues in the CDR3. CDR3: CASSLKDRGLYGYTF. The DNA of the CDR3 is TGTGCCAGTAGTCTGAAGGACAGGGGGCTTTATGGCTACACCTTC.

This clone was counted a few times. Germline and junction disagree at one end, which may indicate a read error. The rearrangement joins TRBV7-7 to TRBJ2-7; D perhaps matches TRBD2 (6 bases). Germline CDR1 reads SSHAT; CDR2 reads FNYEAQ (reference sequence). This CDR3 is 19 amino acids long. The CDR3 region has the DNA TGTGCTAGCAGCCCCCGAGTCGACGGGAGCCGTGGGGTCCCCTACGAGCAGTACTTC. Translating it yields CASSPRVDGSRGVPYEQYF.

V is TRBV6-6 and J is TRBJ2-1; D possibly corresponds to TRBD2 (6 bases). Per the germline V gene, CDR1 is MNHNY and CDR2 is SVGAGI (reference sequence). This CDR3 comprises 13 residues. Trimming cost V 5 bases and J 6 bases, with 11 bases left between them. CDR3 nucleotides: TGTGCCAGCAGTGGAGGGGTATTCAATGAGCAGTTCTTC. It codes for CASSGGVFNEQFF.

V is TRBV9 and J is TRBJ2-7; 9 nucleotides agree with TRBD2. Germline values: CDR1 SGDLS, CDR2 YYNGEE. Losses at the gene ends were 0 bases for V and 2 bases for J; bases not matched to a gene: 6. CDR3 length: 16 amino acids. DNA for the CDR3: TGTGCCAGCAGCGTAGATAGCGGGAGAAGGCCCTACGAGCAGTACTTC. Translation: CASSVDSGRRPYEQYF.

The chain carries TRBV6-6 and TRBJ1-4, with 7 nucleotides matching TRBD1. With 5 bases clipped from V and 5 bases from J, the junction kept 8 bases outside the gene matches. Germline CDR1 and CDR2: MNHNY and SVGAGI (reference sequence). This CDR3 is 15 amino acids long. Written as DNA, the CDR3 is TGTGCCAGCAGTAGTATAGGGACAGAGAATGAAAAACTGTTTTTT. It is translated as CASSSIGTENEKLFF.